The 24 T cell receptor beta chains below come from one sample, sequenced in a study of technical replicates of blood from a few donors. Profiling relied on immunoSEQ multiplex PCR, and the TCRdb table lists in-frame clones only, not all of them. The repertoire consists of over 75,000 clones, with almost 96% occurring once and the leading ten covering approximately 0.22%. Sequences were obtained from T cells isolated from PBMCs. Receptors were obtained from a human donor in good health.

This clone occurred a few times. The gene calls are TRBV4-1 and TRBJ1-1; D gene unclear. Germline V gene lookup returns CDR1 MGHRA and CDR2 YSYEKL. Trimming shortened V by 1 base and J by 7 bases, and 13 bases separated the two germline ends. The CDR3 is made up of 14 amino acids. CDR3 sequence reads: CASSQAVEAYEAFF. DNA for the CDR3: TGCGCCAGCAGCCAAGCAGTCGAGGCGTATGAAGCTTTCTTT.

The V gene is TRBV2, the J gene TRBJ1-4; D gene uncertain. With 1 base removed from V and 4 bases from J, the gap between germline ends came to 7 bases. The CDR3 loop spans 14 amino acids. In germline, CDR1 is SNHLY, CDR2 FYNNEI. CDR3 sequence reads: CASSEEQFNEKLFF. The CDR3 region has the DNA TGTGCCAGCAGTGAAGAACAGTTTAATGAAAAACTGTTTTTT.

The chain couples TRBV19 to TRBJ2-1; 9 bases align to TRBD2. The CDR3 contains 16 residues. V shed 5 bases, J shed 5 bases, and the junction held 10 bases outside the gene matches. Germline V gene lookup returns CDR1 LNHDA and CDR2 SQIVND (reference sequence). The CDR3 DNA is TGTGCCAGTAGTGTCCCTAGCGGGGCGCTACACAATGAGCAGTTCTTC. This encodes CASSVPSGALHNEQFF.

The rearrangement joins TRBV28 to TRBJ1-3, with unresolved D. Trimming cost V 8 bases and J 2 bases, with 10 bases left between them. Germline assignment: CDR1 MDHEN and CDR2 SYDVKM. The CDR3 totals 13 residues. The CDR3 spells CASGLNPGNTIYF. The CDR3 bases are TGTGCCAGCGGACTGAACCCTGGAAACACCATATATTTT.

The rearrangement uses TRBV5-1 and TRBJ2-7; TRBD1 matches 7 bases. Germline CDR1 reads SGHRS; CDR2 reads YFSETQ. The ends lost 9 bases at V and 1 base at J; junction bases unmatched: 16. CDR3 length: 16 amino acids. The chain's CDR3 is CANVTNDRAGSYEQYF. The CDR3 DNA follows: TGCGCCAACGTGACAAATGACAGGGCTGGGTCCTACGAGCAGTACTTC.

The genes are TRBV25-1 and TRBJ1-2; a possible D gene is TRBD1 (5 bases). Germline V CDR1 and CDR2: MGHDK, SYGVNS. V was trimmed by 4 bases and J by 4 bases, leaving 16 bases between them. The CDR3 runs 15 residues. The CDR3 reads CASSANRLEGYGYTF. The CDR3 coding sequence is TGTGCCAGCAGTGCGAACAGGCTGGAGGGCTATGGCTACACCTTC.

The V gene is TRBV9, the J gene TRBJ2-1; D might be TRBD1 (6 bases). This CDR3 spans 13 amino acids. Germline assignment: CDR1 SGDLS and CDR2 YYNGEE. V shed 4 bases and J shed 4 bases, with 9 bases lying between them. CDR3 sequence: CASSFRGYNEQFF. In DNA, the CDR3 is TGTGCCAGCAGCTTCAGGGGATACAATGAGCAGTTCTTC.

V gene TRBV7-2 combines with J gene TRBJ2-7, with D tentatively TRBD1 (6 bases). Looked up from germline, CDR1 is SGHTA and CDR2 is FQGNSA. The CDR3 contains 13 residues. Trimming took off 0 bases at V and 7 bases at J, with 10 bases between the two ends. CDR3 coding DNA: TGTGCCAGCAGCTTAGCGGGGGCTGGGGAGCAGTACTTC. This encodes CASSLAGAGEQYF.

This sequence joins TRBV6-1 and TRBJ2-7; 7 bases match TRBD2. From germline, CDR1 is MNHNS and CDR2 SASEGT. This CDR3 comprises 13 residues. The V segment lost 6 bases and the J segment 2 bases; nucleotides outside the gene matches: 4. CDR3 in DNA: TGTGCCAGCAGCCTAGCGGTAGCCTACGAGCAGTACTTC. This encodes CASSLAVAYEQYF.

The CDR3 region is CASSEASEGDYSYEQYF. DNA of the CDR3: TGTGCCAGCAGTGAAGCGAGTGAGGGGGACTACTCCTACGAGCAGTACTTC. The rearrangement links TRBV2 to TRBJ2-7; a possible D gene is TRBD2 (7 bases). Per germline, CDR1 SNHLY and CDR2 FYNNEI. The CDR3 has 17 residues. V was clipped by 0 bases and J by 0 bases, with 15 bases between them. The full variable domain, in which reference TRBV2 and TRBJ2-7 provide the parts outside the CDR3, is EPEVTQTPSHQVTQMGQEVILRCVPISNHLYFYWYRQILGQKVEFLVSFYNNEISEKSEIFDDQFSVERPDGSNFTLKIRSTKLEDSAMYFCASSEASEGDYSYEQYFGPGTRLTVT.

V is TRBV7-6 and J is TRBJ2-2, with no clear D. V was shortened by 11 bases and J by 4 bases, with 23 bases between the two germline ends. The CDR3 totals 16 residues. Germline CDR1 and CDR2: SGHVS and FNYEAQ. The CDR3 DNA reads as TGTGCCCGCATAATCAAAGTGGTAGTATTCACCGGGGAGCTGTTTTTT. Translation gives CARIIKVVVFTGELFF.

This clone was picked up one time. V gene TRBV4-1 combines with J gene TRBJ1-5; TRBD1 agrees at 7 bases. V lost 0 bases, J lost 5 bases, and 1 base stayed unmatched. Germline-derived CDR1 and CDR2 are MGHRA and YSYEKL. The CDR3 has 14 residues. Written as DNA, the CDR3 is TGCGCCAGCAGCCAAGACAGGGGGTATCAGCCCCAGCATTTT. Translation: CASSQDRGYQPQHF.

The gene calls are TRBV5-4 and TRBJ2-1, with a tentative D call TRBD2 (5 bases). This CDR3 has 14 amino acids. Germline V gives CDR1 SGHNT, CDR2 YYREEE (reference sequence). Trimming left V 0 bases short and J 3 bases short, with 7 bases between. CDR3 DNA: TGTGCCAGCAGCTTGGCCGGGGACTACAATGAGCAGTTCTTC. Amino acid sequence: CASSLAGDYNEQFF.

The V and J genes are TRBV13 and TRBJ2-5; 7 bases line up with TRBD1. The germline V gene has CDR1 PRHDT and CDR2 FYEKMQ (reference sequence). This CDR3 has 17 amino acids. V shed 1 base and J 0 bases; nucleotides not matched to a gene: 8. CDR3: CASSLVGQQGHQETQYF. CDR3 sequence (DNA): TGTGCCAGCAGCTTAGTCGGACAACAGGGGCACCAAGAGACCCAGTACTTC. The full variable domain, completed using reference TRBV13 and TRBJ2-5, is AAGVIQSPRHLIKEKRETATLKCYPIPRHDTVYWYQQGPGQDPQFLISFYEKMQSDKGSIPDRFSAQQFSDYHSELNMSSLELGDSALYFCASSLVGQQGHQETQYFGPGTRLLVL.

This chain uses TRBV28 with TRBJ2-1, with D possibly being TRBD1 (5 bases). V lost 6 bases to trimming and J lost 8 bases, with 17 bases between them. The CDR3 is made up of 14 amino acids. The V gene's germline CDR1 is MDHEN and CDR2 SYDVKM. CDR3 region: CASSQGRKGYEQFF. DNA of the CDR3: TGTGCCAGCAGCCAAGGACGTAAGGGGTATGAGCAGTTCTTC.

The chain joins TRBV29-1 to TRBJ2-3; D might be TRBD1 (5 bases). Between the trimmed V and J ends, which lost 4 bases and 0 bases, there was a span of 17 bases. CDR3 size: 16 residues. Per the germline V gene, CDR1 is SQVTM and CDR2 is ANQGSEA. For the CDR3, the DNA is TGCAGCGTTGGTTTAAAGACAGTGACTAGCACAGATACGCAGTATTTT. Translated: CSVGLKTVTSTDTQYF.

The chain is built from TRBV7-8 and TRBJ2-2; unclear D gene. The CDR3 spans 12 residues. From germline, CDR1 is SGHVS and CDR2 FQNEAQ. V was pared by 2 bases and J by 6 bases, with 4 bases between. CDR3 DNA sequence: TGTGCCAGCAGCTTATTAGCCGGGGAGCTGTTTTTT. Translated, it gives CASSLLAGELFF.

This chain links TRBV6-5 with TRBJ1-2; 7 bases agree with TRBD1. The J segment lost 6 bases and the V segment lost 1 base, leaving 11 bases of the junction unmatched. The CDR3 runs to 16 residues. Germline-derived CDR1 and CDR2 are MNHEY and SVGAGI. The CDR3 loop reads CASSYWPGQRVHGYTF. CDR3 nucleotides: TGTGCCAGCAGTTACTGGCCGGGACAGAGGGTCCATGGCTACACCTTC.

This chain joins TRBV4-2 and TRBJ2-1; 7 positions agree with TRBD2. The germline V gene encodes CDR1 LGHNA and CDR2 YNFKEQ. V lost 0 bases to trimming and J lost 12 bases; unmatched junction nucleotides: 11. This CDR3 spans 15 amino acids. CDR3 loop: CASSQDKAQLARQFF. CDR3 DNA: TGTGCCAGCAGCCAAGATAAGGCCCAACTAGCGCGGCAGTTCTTC.

This clone has just one count. The chain has TRBV30 and TRBJ2-5; 8 bases map to TRBD1. Germline assignment: CDR1 GTSNPN and CDR2 SVGIG (reference sequence). The CDR3 is 14 residues long. J lost 5 bases, V lost 8 bases, and 13 bases had no gene match. The CDR3 region has the DNA TGTGCCATTGACAGGGGACAATCTGGGGAGACCCAGTACTTC. Its translation is CAIDRGQSGETQYF.

The rearrangement joins TRBV10-2 to TRBJ2-3; perhaps TRBD2 as D (6 bases). Germline CDR1 and CDR2: WSHSY and SAAADI. Trimming stripped 5 bases from V and 2 bases from J, with 11 bases between. The CDR3 is made up of 14 amino acids. The CDR3 bases are TGCGCCAGCAGTATGGCGGGGCTCACAGATACGCAGTATTTT. Amino acid sequence: CASSMAGLTDTQYF.

The V gene is TRBV19, the J gene TRBJ2-2; TRBD2 agrees at 16 bases. The V gene end was trimmed by 4 bases and the J gene end by 0 bases; junction bases not matched to a gene: 8. Germline CDR1 and CDR2: LNHDA and SQIVND (reference sequence). This CDR3 has 20 amino acids. CDR3 sequence: CASSNTPGLAGGSNTGELFF. For the CDR3, the DNA is TGTGCCAGTAGTAATACGCCGGGACTAGCGGGAGGGTCGAACACCGGGGAGCTGTTTTTT.

The V call is TRBV27, the J call TRBJ2-3; D gene unclear. Germline V gene data show CDR1 as MNHEY and CDR2 as SMNVEV (reference sequence). The ends were cut back, 2 bases at V and 4 bases at J, with 7 bases in the middle. This CDR3 has 13 amino acids. This CDR3 reads CASSLGPADTQYF. For the CDR3, the DNA is TGTGCCAGCAGTTTAGGGCCGGCAGATACGCAGTATTTT.

This clone was seen only once. The chain couples TRBV5-6 to TRBJ1-2; 7 bases are shared with TRBD1. With 4 bases clipped from V and 4 bases from J, the junction kept 4 bases outside the gene matches. The germline gives CDR1 SGHDT, CDR2 YYEEEE. CDR3 size: 13 residues. The CDR3: CASSIRQGYGYTF. DNA for the CDR3: TGTGCCAGCAGCATCCGACAGGGCTATGGCTACACCTTC.